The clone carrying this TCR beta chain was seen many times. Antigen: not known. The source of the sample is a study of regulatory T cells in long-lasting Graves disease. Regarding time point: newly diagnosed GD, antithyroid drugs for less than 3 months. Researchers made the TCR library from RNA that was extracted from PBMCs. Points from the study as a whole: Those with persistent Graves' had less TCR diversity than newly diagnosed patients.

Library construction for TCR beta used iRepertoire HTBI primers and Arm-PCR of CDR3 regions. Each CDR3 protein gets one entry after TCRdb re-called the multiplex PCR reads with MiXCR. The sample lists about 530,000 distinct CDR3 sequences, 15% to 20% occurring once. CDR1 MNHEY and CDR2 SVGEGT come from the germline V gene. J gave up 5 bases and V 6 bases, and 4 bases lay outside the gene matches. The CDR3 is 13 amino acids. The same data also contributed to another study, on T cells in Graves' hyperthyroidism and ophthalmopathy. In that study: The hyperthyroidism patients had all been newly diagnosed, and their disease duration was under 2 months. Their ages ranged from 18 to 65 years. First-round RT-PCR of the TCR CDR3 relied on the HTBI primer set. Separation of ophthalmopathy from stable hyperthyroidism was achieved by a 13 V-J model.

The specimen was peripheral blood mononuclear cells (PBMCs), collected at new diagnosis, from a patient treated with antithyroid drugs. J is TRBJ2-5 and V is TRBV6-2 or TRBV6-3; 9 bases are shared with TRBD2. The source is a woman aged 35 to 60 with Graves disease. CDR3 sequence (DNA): TGTGCCAGCAGGGGACTAGCAGAGGAGACCCAGTACTTC. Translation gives CASRGLAEETQYF.